This T cell receptor (beta chain) was sequenced in a study of blood T cell repertoires in COVID-19. CDR1 and CDR2 (germline): SGHNT, YYREEE (reference sequence). The trim removed 4 bases at V and 0 bases at J, leaving 6 bases unmatched. The CDR3 extends over 16 amino acids. Sequencing was performed with immunoSEQ multiplex PCR; in TCRdb, only in-frame clones are kept and a portion is missing. Of over 35,000 clones in the sample, 70% to 90% were seen once. The rearrangement uses TRBV5-4 and TRBJ1-1, with 10 bases fitting TRBD1. The specimen sequenced was peripheral blood. This TCR was recovered from a human donor in a cohort sampled during active COVID-19. The DNA for the CDR3 is TGTGCCAGCAGCCGGGACAGGGGAGTCATGAACACTGAAGCTTTCTTT. Protein product: CASSRDRGVMNTEAFF.